This TCR beta chain came from a study of blood T cell repertoires in COVID-19. Trimming pared 5 bases from V and 8 bases from J, leaving 15 bases between. CDR1 and CDR2 (germline): LNHDA, SQIVND (reference sequence). The CDR3 is 14 residues long. As originally analysed: Researchers report that nucleated cell counts were estimated from reference gene primer amplification. The repertoire was sequenced with immunoSEQ multiplex PCR; TCRdb's copy has only in-frame clones and lacks some. V, J and clone size reflect that table, while D and trimming were determined from the DNA. The table lists 100,000 to 120,000 clones, about nine tenths of them singletons.

This TCR came from a woman aged 45-59 years with acute or convalescent COVID-19. The V and J genes are TRBV19 and TRBJ1-4; D is possibly TRBD1 (5 bases). Sequenced sample: peripheral blood. The CDR3 bases are TGTGCCAGTAGTCTCCACTCGGAGGGGGAAAAACTGTTTTTT. It specifies CASSLHSEGEKLFF.